Reported below is one TCR beta chain. The antigen is unknown. Via MiXCR, TCRdb re-called the 5' RACE reads, giving one row per CDR3 protein. The sample contains 1.5 million to 2 million distinct CDR3 sequences, around a third of which appear only once. These data come from a study of identical twins. The study, taken as a whole, reports: Zero-insertion analyses were open to partial confounding by invariant MAIT and iNKT cells.

Trimming stripped 5 bases from V and 8 bases from J, with 16 bases between. Germline V gene sequence: CDR1 SGHTA, CDR2 FQGNSA. The CDR3 consists of 14 residues. This sequence joins TRBV7-2 and TRBJ2-1; D is perhaps TRBD1 (6 bases). The sequence was collected from a newborn girl in good health. What was sequenced was cord blood. CDR3 in amino acids: CASSTGPARHEQFF. As DNA, the CDR3 is TGTGCCAGCAGCACAGGGCCCGCGAGGCATGAGCAGTTCTTC.